The T cell receptor beta chain under discussion was sequenced for a study of T-cell reconstitution after alpha-beta-depleted transplantation in children. Overall study findings and caveats: Surviving recipient T cells and thymic progenitors accounted for the high day-60 TCRbeta diversity observed in some patients. Among T cells one year after transplant, newly produced cells accounted for most counts and diversity. Several hundred expanded graft clones reportedly gave rise to the alpha-beta T cells present about two months after transplant.

This CDR3 has 14 amino acids. The germline CDR1 and CDR2 sequences are SGHTA and FQGNSA. The V end lost 5 bases, the J end lost 5 bases, and 15 bases lay between the germline ends. This clonotype was seen only once. Its target is not known. Preparation of the TCRbeta library was carried out with unique molecular identifiers. In TCRdb, the PCR reads were re-called with MiXCR into one record per CDR3 protein. The repertoire holds more than 75,000 distinct CDR3 sequences, with roughly a quarter as singletons. The genes are TRBV7-2 and TRBJ2-5, with a possible D match to TRBD2 (5 bases). Sequences were derived from PBMCs, sampled before TCRalphabeta/CD19-depleted stem cell transplant. The sequence was collected from a boy younger than 10 with acute lymphoblastic leukemia, due to receive a stem cell transplant. The CDR3 loop is CASSPGGSIETQYF. CDR3 DNA sequence: TGTGCCAGCAGCCCCGGAGGATCTATCGAGACCCAGTACTTC.